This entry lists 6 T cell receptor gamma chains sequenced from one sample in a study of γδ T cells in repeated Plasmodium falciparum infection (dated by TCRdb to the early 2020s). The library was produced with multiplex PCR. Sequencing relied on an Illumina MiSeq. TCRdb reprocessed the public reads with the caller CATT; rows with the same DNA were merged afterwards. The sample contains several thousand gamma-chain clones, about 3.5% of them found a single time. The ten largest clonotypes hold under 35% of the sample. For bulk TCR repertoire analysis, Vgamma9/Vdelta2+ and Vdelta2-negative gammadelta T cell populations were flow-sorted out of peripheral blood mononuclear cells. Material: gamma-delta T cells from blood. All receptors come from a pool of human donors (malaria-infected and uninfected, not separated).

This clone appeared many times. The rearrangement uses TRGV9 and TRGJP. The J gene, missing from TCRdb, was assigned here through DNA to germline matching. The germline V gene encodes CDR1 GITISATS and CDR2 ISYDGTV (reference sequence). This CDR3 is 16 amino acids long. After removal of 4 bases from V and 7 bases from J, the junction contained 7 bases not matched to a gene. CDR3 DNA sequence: TGTGCCTTGTGGGAACGAGAGGAGTTGGGCAAAAAAATCAAGGTATTT. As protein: CALWEREELGKKIKVF.

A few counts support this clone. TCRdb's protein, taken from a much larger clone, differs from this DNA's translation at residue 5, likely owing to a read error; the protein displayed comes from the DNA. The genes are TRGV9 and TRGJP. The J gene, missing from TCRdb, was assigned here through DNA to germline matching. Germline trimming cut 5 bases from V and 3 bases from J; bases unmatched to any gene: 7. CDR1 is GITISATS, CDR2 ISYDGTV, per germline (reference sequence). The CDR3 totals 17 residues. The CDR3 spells CALWGVLQELGKKIKVF. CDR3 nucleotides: TGTGCCTTGTGGGGGGTATTGCAAGAGTTGGGCAAAAAAATCAAGGTATTT.

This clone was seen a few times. The CDR3: CALWDAKKKLF. CDR3 sequence (DNA): TGTGCCTTGTGGGACGCCAAAAAGAAACTCTTT. The chain employs TRGV9 and TRGJ1 or TRGJ2. TCRdb offers no J gene call, so here the DNA was matched to germline to obtain one. After removal of 4 bases from V and 10 bases from J, the junction contained 7 bases not matched to a gene. Germline assignment: CDR1 GITISATS and CDR2 ISYDGTV (reference sequence). The CDR3 loop spans 11 amino acids.

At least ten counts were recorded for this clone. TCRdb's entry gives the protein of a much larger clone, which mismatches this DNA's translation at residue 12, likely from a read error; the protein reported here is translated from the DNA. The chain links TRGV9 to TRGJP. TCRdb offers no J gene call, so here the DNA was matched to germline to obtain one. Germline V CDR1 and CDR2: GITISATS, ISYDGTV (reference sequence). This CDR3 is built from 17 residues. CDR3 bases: TGTGCCTTGTGGGAGGTGCGATTTGAGTTGGGCGAAAAAATCAAGGTATTT. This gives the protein CALWEVRFELGEKIKVF.

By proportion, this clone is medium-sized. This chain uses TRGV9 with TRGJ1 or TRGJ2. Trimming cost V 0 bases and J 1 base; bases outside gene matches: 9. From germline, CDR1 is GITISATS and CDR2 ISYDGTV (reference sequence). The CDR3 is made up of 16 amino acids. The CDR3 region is CALWEVQPLNYYKKLF. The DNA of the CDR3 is TGTGCCTTGTGGGAGGTGCAGCCCCTCAATTATTATAAGAAACTCTTT.

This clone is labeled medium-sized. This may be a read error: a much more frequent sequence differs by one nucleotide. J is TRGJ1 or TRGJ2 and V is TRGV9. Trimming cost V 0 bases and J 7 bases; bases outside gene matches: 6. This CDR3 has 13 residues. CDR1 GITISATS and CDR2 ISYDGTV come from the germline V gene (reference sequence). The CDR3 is CALWEVCYYKKLF. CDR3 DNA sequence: TGTGCCTTGTGGGAGGTGTGTTACTATAAGAAACTCTTT.